This TCR beta chain was captured by sequencing in a study of blood T cell repertoires in COVID-19. Overall study context: T cells, B-cell-depleted T cells, or PBMCs supplied cDNA or gDNA.

As originally analysed: Estimation of nucleated cell counts relied on the amplification of reference gene primers. Sequencing used immunoSEQ multiplex PCR; TCRdb keeps in-frame clones, though not all of them. The V and J calls and clone size are taken from that table; D and trimming were inferred from the DNA. The sample gives more than 95,000 clones, approximately 87% of which show up once; roughly 8% is in the top ten. Trimming took 3 bases from V and 0 from J; bases not matched to a gene: 4. Germline lookup yields CDR1 SGHNT and CDR2 YYREEE (reference sequence). The length of the CDR3 is 15 residues.

The clonotype comes from a man aged 50-59 years with acute or convalescent COVID-19. The chain is built from TRBV5-4 and TRBJ2-7; TRBD2 matches 9 bases. Material for sequencing was peripheral blood. The CDR3 loop is CASSSPAGGSYEQYF. Written as DNA, the CDR3 is TGTGCCAGCAGCTCTCCAGCGGGGGGCTCCTACGAGCAGTACTTC.